This entry lists 26 T cell receptor beta chains sequenced from one sample in a study of molecular identifiers for immune sequencing clone quantification. MiXCR, run by TCRdb on the PCR reads, gives a single entry per CDR3 protein. Of over 550,000 distinct CDR3 sequences listed, roughly 25% are singletons. The sample taken for sequencing was naive CD8+ T cells from blood, with Jurkat cell RNA spiked in. The sample's subset: FACS-sorted CD8+CD4-CCR7+CD45RA+ naive T cells. The receptors here all came from a human donor in good health. Some libraries in this study had Jurkat cell RNA spiked in.

This clonotype came up many times. The chain carries TRBV29-1 and TRBJ2-2; no definite D call. Germline lookup yields CDR1 SQVTM and CDR2 ANQGSEA. The CDR3 runs 12 residues. V lost 6 bases to trimming and J lost 4 bases, with 9 bases between them. Here the CDR3 DNA reads TGCAGCGTCCGACAAAGCACCGGGGAGCTGTTTTTT. Translation gives CSVRQSTGELFF.

A remark on this clonotype: A read error is possible here, since a much larger clone lies one base away. The chain employs TRBV12-3 or TRBV12-4 and TRBJ2-3, with D possibly being TRBD1 or TRBD2 (5 bases each). This CDR3 has 16 residues. The CDR3 loop reads CASGFVGPRGPDTQYF. In DNA form, the CDR3 reads TGTGCCAGCGGTTTTGTTGGCCCGAGGGGCCCAGATACGCAGTATTTT.

This clonotype was picked up a small number of times. V and J are TRBV4-3 and TRBJ2-1; D unresolved. The V gene lost 3 bases and the J gene lost 3 bases, with 6 bases spanning the gap. The CDR3 is 13 amino acids. CDR1 and CDR2 from the germline V gene are LGHNA and YSLEER. DNA of the CDR3: TGCGCCAGCAGCCAGACCTACTACAATGAGCAGTTCTTC. It encodes CASSQTYYNEQFF.

The V gene is TRBV20-1, the J gene TRBJ1-5; 7 bases fit TRBD1. The germline V gene encodes CDR1 DFQATT and CDR2 SNEGSKA (reference sequence). The CDR3 runs to 14 residues. Trimming at V came to 5 bases and at J to 0 bases, leaving 4 bases not matched to a gene. CDR3 DNA sequence: TGCAGTGCTCCAGGGGGGGATAGCAATCAGCCCCAGCATTTT. Its translation is CSAPGGDSNQPQHF.

A remark on this clonotype: A read error may explain this, as a much larger clone is one base away. The CDR3 does not close with the conserved phenylalanine or tryptophan, likely indicating a read error. The gene calls are TRBV6-5 and TRBJ1-1; no reliable D call. Trimming removed 5 bases at V and 0 bases at J, with 7 bases between. The CDR3 has 13 amino acids. CDR1 is MNHEY, CDR2 SVGAGI, per germline. CDR3 DNA: TGTGCCAGCAGTACGACACTGAACACTGAAGCTTTCTGT. Its protein product is CASSTTLNTEAFC.

This clonotype was recorded at least ten times. V and J are TRBV4-1 and TRBJ2-7; 10 nucleotides align to TRBD1. This CDR3 region has 14 residues. Germline trimming cut 5 bases from V and 5 bases from J; bases unmatched to any gene: 6. The V gene's germline CDR1 is MGHRA and CDR2 YSYEKL. In DNA, the CDR3 is TGCGCCAGCAGCAGCGGGACAGGGGCCAACGAGCAGTACTTC. As protein: CASSSGTGANEQYF.

At least ten counts were recorded for this clonotype. The rearrangement uses TRBV6-2 or TRBV6-3 and TRBJ1-4; D not resolved. The CDR3 contains 14 residues. V dropped 7 bases and J dropped 6 bases, with 15 bases sitting between them. CDR1 is MNHEY and CDR2 is SVGEGT in the germline V gene. This CDR3 reads CASTFRALDEKLFF. DNA of the CDR3: TGTGCCAGCACCTTCAGAGCCTTGGATGAAAAACTGTTTTTT.

This clonotype occurred a few times. The CDR3 sequence: CASSSAFSNQPQHF. CDR3 bases: TGTGCCAGCAGTTCCGCTTTTAGCAATCAGCCCCAGCATTTT. The chain uses TRBV28 and TRBJ1-5; D is uncertain. With 4 bases removed from V and 0 bases from J, the gap between germline ends came to 7 bases. The CDR3 spans 14 residues. Germline CDR1 MDHEN, CDR2 SYDVKM.

This clonotype was detected ten times or more. The chain carries TRBV5-4 and TRBJ2-7; D gene uncertain. The CDR3 totals 14 residues. V lost 4 bases, J lost 2 bases, and 13 bases lay in between. Germline values: CDR1 SGHNT, CDR2 YYREEE (reference sequence). The CDR3 region has the DNA TGTGCCAGCAGCAGATCAGATCCCCCCTACGAGCAGTACTTC. This codes for CASSRSDPPYEQYF.

The gene calls are TRBV6-6 and TRBJ2-3; possible D gene TRBD2, 5 bases. The V and J ends lost 2 bases and 3 bases respectively, with 12 bases between them. CDR3 length: 15 residues. The germline V gene has CDR1 MNHNY and CDR2 SVGAGI (reference sequence). The DNA for the CDR3 is TGTGCCAGCAGTTACCCTTCTAGGGAGACAGATACGCAGTATTTT. It encodes CASSYPSRETDTQYF.

In this sample, this clonotype turned up many times. J is TRBJ1-5 and V is TRBV30, with D possibly TRBD1 on 5 matching bases. This CDR3 has 15 residues. Germline CDR1 GTSNPN, CDR2 SVGIG (reference sequence). V lost 1 base, J lost 2 bases, and 12 bases lay in between. In DNA form, the CDR3 reads TGTGCCTGGAGTGAAGAATGGGGCGGCAATCAGCCCCAGCATTTT. Amino acids: CAWSEEWGGNQPQHF.

The rearrangement uses TRBV20-1 and TRBJ2-1, with D possibly TRBD2 on 6 matching bases. This CDR3 comprises 15 residues. CDR1 DFQATT and CDR2 SNEGSKA come from the germline V gene (reference sequence). V shed 6 bases and J shed 0 bases, with 15 bases lying between them. The CDR3 loop reads CSAPQDGSSYNEQFF. The CDR3 nucleotides read TGCAGTGCCCCCCAGGACGGGAGCTCCTACAATGAGCAGTTCTTC.

This clonotype was recorded many times. The chain employs TRBV20-1 and TRBJ2-3; a weak D match, TRBD1 (5 bases). The germline V gene has CDR1 DFQATT and CDR2 SNEGSKA (reference sequence). V was trimmed by 3 bases and J by 0 bases, leaving 16 bases between them. This CDR3 comprises 16 residues. CDR3 loop: CSARGSSGSSTDTQYF. Here the CDR3 DNA reads TGCAGTGCTAGGGGCTCATCAGGGTCTAGCACAGATACGCAGTATTTT.

This clonotype was counted only a few times. The chain combines TRBV7-6 with TRBJ2-3, with 7 bases matching TRBD1. This CDR3 contains 15 residues. CDR1 and CDR2 (germline): SGHVS, FNYEAQ. V trimming: 5 bases; J trimming: 0 bases; junction bases outside the gene matches: 5. The CDR3 reads CASSAGQASTDTQYF. CDR3 nucleotide sequence: TGTGCCAGCAGCGCAGGACAGGCTAGCACAGATACGCAGTATTTT.

On this clonotype: A much larger clone lies a single base off, so this may be a read error. V gene TRBV7-2 combines with J gene TRBJ1-5; D is uncertain. Germline CDR1 and CDR2: SGHTA and FQGNSA. The V and J ends lost 6 bases and 1 base respectively, with 13 bases between them. CDR3 size: 15 residues. This chain's CDR3 is CASSPDGRSNQPQHF. CDR3 nucleotide sequence: TGTGCCAGCAGTCCGGACGGTCGAAGCAATCAGCCCCAGCATTTT.

Regarding this clonotype: A much larger clone differs from this one at a single base, so this may be a read error. The chain recombines TRBV12-3 or TRBV12-4 with TRBJ2-5; TRBD2 aligns across 7 bases. The CDR3 length is 14 residues. The CDR3 reads CTSSLASGQETQYF. DNA for the CDR3: TGTACCAGCAGTTTAGCTAGCGGCCAAGAGACCCAGTACTTC.

The sample holds many counts of this clonotype. V gene TRBV11-2 combines with J gene TRBJ2-3; TRBD2 is a possible D gene (5 bases). The CDR3 has 17 amino acids. Deletions cut 2 bases from V and 0 bases from J, with 15 bases between. CDR1 is SGHAT, CDR2 FQNNGV, per germline. The CDR3 protein is CASSLRRTGSSTDTQYF. In DNA, the CDR3 is TGTGCCAGCAGCTTACGAAGGACGGGATCTAGCACAGATACGCAGTATTTT.

This clonotype was observed a handful of times. The CDR3 region is CASSMDNYGGGNTIYF. The CDR3 coding sequence is TGTGCCAGTAGTATGGATAACTACGGGGGAGGAAACACCATATATTTT. This chain links TRBV19 with TRBJ1-3; perhaps TRBD1 as D (5 bases). V lost 3 bases and J lost 4, with 16 bases in between. CDR3 length equals 16 residues. The germline V gene has CDR1 LNHDA and CDR2 SQIVND (reference sequence).

This rearrangement joins TRBV7-8 to TRBJ2-2; the D gene is possibly TRBD1 (5 bases). CDR1 is SGHVS, CDR2 FQNEAQ, per germline. The CDR3 totals 15 residues. Trimming pared 7 bases from V and 7 bases from J, leaving 19 bases between. The CDR3 loop is CASTTRGGQVGELFF. The CDR3 coding sequence is TGTGCCAGCACTACAAGGGGCGGCCAGGTCGGGGAGCTGTTTTTT.

This clonotype occurred many times. The rearrangement joins TRBV6-2 or TRBV6-3 to TRBJ1-5, with 8 bases lining up with TRBD1. The V gene's germline CDR1 is MNHEY and CDR2 SVGEGT. There are 15 residues in the CDR3. Trimming cost V 3 bases and J 9 bases; bases outside gene matches: 10. CDR3 amino acids: CASSYDGTGSSPQHF. CDR3 sequence (DNA): TGTGCCAGCAGTTATGACGGGACAGGCTCCTCGCCCCAGCATTTT.

This clonotype appeared many times. V is TRBV10-3 and J is TRBJ2-7, with D maybe TRBD2 (5 bases). V lost 3 bases to trimming and J lost 7 bases, with 19 bases between them. Per germline, CDR1 ENHRY and CDR2 SYGVKD. This CDR3 has 15 amino acids. The CDR3 nucleotides read TGTGCCATCAGTGACCCCGGACTGGTGGGGAGTGAGCAGTACTTC. Its protein product is CAISDPGLVGSEQYF.

In regard to this clonotype: A clone one base away is much larger, so this may be a read error. V is TRBV11-2 and J is TRBJ2-7; maybe TRBD1 (6 bases). Germline CDR1 and CDR2: SGHAT and FQNNGV. The CDR3 sequence is 14 residues long. The CDR3 DNA follows: TGTGCCAACAGCCCCGACAGGAACGCCTACGAGCAGTACTTC. It is translated as CANSPDRNAYEQYF.

This clonotype was detected many times. The CDR3 DNA sequence: TGTGCCAGCAGTGCCGGGACAGGGGGCCGGTTTACTGAAGCTTTCTTT. It codes for CASSAGTGGRFTEAFF. The chain carries TRBV27 and TRBJ1-1, with 12 bases lining up with TRBD1. J lost 5 bases, V lost 5 bases, and 9 bases had no gene match. Germline V lookup: CDR1 MNHEY, CDR2 SMNVEV (reference sequence). This CDR3 has 16 residues.

A word on this clonotype: A much larger clonotype is one base distant, so this may be a read error. The J gene is TRBJ2-7, the V gene TRBV7-9; TRBD2 matches at 11 bases. The CDR3 is 15 amino acids. CDR1 is SEHNR, CDR2 FQNEAQ, per germline (reference sequence). The CDR3 DNA reads TGTGCCGGCAGCTCGGGACTAGCGGCAGCCTACGAGCAGTACTTC. Amino acid sequence: CAGSSGLAAAYEQYF.

This clonotype was found a few times. The CDR3 bases are TGCAGTGCTGAAATACTTTCGGGTACGCAGTATTTT. It encodes CSAEILSGTQYF. J is TRBJ2-3 and V is TRBV20-1, with unresolved D. The CDR3 runs to 12 residues. Looked up from germline, CDR1 is DFQATT and CDR2 is SNEGSKA (reference sequence). V lost 5 bases to trimming and J lost 8 bases, with 14 bases between them.

In regard to this clonotype: A read error may be the cause here, since a much bigger clone is one base away. The chain carries TRBV18 and TRBJ2-4; tentatively, D is TRBD1 (7 bases). Germline V gene lookup returns CDR1 KGHSH and CDR2 LQKENI. The CDR3 contains 16 residues. The CDR3 DNA is TGTGCCAGCTCACCACCGGAGGGGGCGGCCAAACACATTCAGTACTTC. It codes for CASSPPEGAAKHIQYF.